This TCR beta chain was obtained from a study of T cell responses to AZD1222 COVID-19 vaccine. Study-wide points: Following two doses of AZD1222, Spike-specific TCR breadth and depth rose.

TCRdb's table, derived via immunoSEQ multiplex PCR, lists solely in-frame clones and lacks some. This sample carries some 130,000 clones, more than 75% of them seen once, and the ten largest clones take around 24%. Note on this clone: Its antigen remains unidentified.

The CDR3 contains 15 residues. J gave up 5 bases and V 7 bases, and 10 bases lay outside the gene matches. Germline CDR1 and CDR2: LGHDT and YNNKEL (reference sequence). This sequence was found in an adult in good health. The chain joins TRBV3-1 (or the pseudogene TRBV3-2) to TRBJ1-2; TRBD1 agrees at 10 bases. The source was peripheral blood, collected on day 0 of AZD1222 vaccination. CDR3 in amino acids: CASTSKGTGVYGYTF. DNA for the CDR3: TGTGCCAGCACCTCAAAAGGGACAGGGGTTTATGGCTACACCTTC.